These 31 T cell receptor beta chains were sequenced from one sample in a study of T cell responses to AZD1222 COVID-19 vaccine. Profiling relied on immunoSEQ multiplex PCR, and the TCRdb table lists in-frame clones only, not all of them. The sample has about 140,000 clones; 80% to 95% are singletons. Sequenced material: peripheral blood, taken on day 0 of AZD1222 vaccination. These receptors were obtained from an adult in good health.

The rearrangement links TRBV13 to TRBJ2-1; 14 bases match TRBD2. The trim removed 5 bases at V and 8 bases at J, leaving 8 bases unmatched. The CDR3 sequence is 16 residues long. Germline V gene sequence: CDR1 PRHDT, CDR2 FYEKMQ (reference sequence). CDR3 in DNA: TGTGCCAGCAGCCCCCGACTAGCGGGAGGGAGCGATGAGCAGTTCTTC. Its protein product is CASSPRLAGGSDEQFF.

The chain combines TRBV6-2 or TRBV6-3 with TRBJ2-2, with D perhaps matching TRBD2 (5 bases). The CDR3 runs to 17 residues. Germline V lookup: CDR1 MNHEY, CDR2 SVGEGT. Trimming took off 0 bases at V and 1 base at J, with 12 bases between the two ends. Here the CDR3 reads CASSYSGFGLNTGELFF. CDR3 DNA sequence: TGTGCCAGCAGTTACTCGGGGTTTGGACTGAACACCGGGGAGCTGTTTTTT.

J is TRBJ2-1 and V is TRBV11-2; no firm D call. The germline V and J ends were trimmed by 5 bases and 10 bases, with 15 bases remaining between them. The CDR3 totals 13 residues. Looked up from germline, CDR1 is SGHAT and CDR2 is FQNNGV. As DNA, the CDR3 is TGTGCCAGCAGCAGAGACCAGTTGGGGGAGCAGTTCTTC. Encoded protein: CASSRDQLGEQFF.

The J gene is TRBJ2-7, the V gene TRBV5-1; tentative D call: TRBD1 (6 bases). The V end lost 2 bases, the J end lost 2 bases, and 20 bases lay between the germline ends. The CDR3 totals 17 residues. CDR1 and CDR2 (germline): SGHRS, YFSETQ. For the CDR3, the DNA is TGCGCCAGCAGCTTATTCCGGGACAATCAAGGAGCCTACGAGCAGTACTTC. It encodes CASSLFRDNQGAYEQYF.

This chain joins TRBV5-1 and TRBJ2-1; 7 nucleotides match TRBD1. This CDR3 has 14 residues. Germline-derived CDR1 and CDR2 are SGHRS and YFSETQ. V trimming: 3 bases; J trimming: 9 bases; junction bases outside the gene matches: 9. Here the CDR3 DNA reads TGCGCCAGCAGCTCGGGACAGCTAGGTGGTGAGCAGTTCTTC. Protein: CASSSGQLGGEQFF.

The chain joins TRBV5-1 to TRBJ1-5, with 11 nucleotides matching TRBD1. Germline CDR1 SGHRS, CDR2 YFSETQ. Unmatched junction bases numbered 6, after V lost 3 bases and J lost 7 bases. The CDR3 is made up of 15 amino acids. The CDR3 protein is CASSSGQGAEQPQHF. CDR3 DNA sequence: TGCGCCAGCAGCTCCGGACAGGGGGCTGAACAGCCCCAGCATTTT.

The chain recombines TRBV19 with TRBJ2-1; 10 bases are a match to TRBD2. In germline, CDR1 is LNHDA, CDR2 SQIVND (reference sequence). This CDR3 contains 17 residues. V shed 2 bases and J 6 bases; nucleotides not matched to a gene: 10. The CDR3 coding sequence is TGTGCCAGTAGTATATTAGTAGGGCTAGCGGGAGTCAATGAGCAGTTCTTC. Protein: CASSILVGLAGVNEQFF. Drawing the rest from reference TRBV19 and TRBJ2-1, the complete variable domain is DGGITQSPKYLFRKEGQNVTLSCEQNLNHDAMYWYRQDPGQGLRLIYYSQIVNDFQKGDIAEGYSVSREKKESFPLTVTSAQKNPTAFYLCASSILVGLAGVNEQFFGPGTRLTVL.

This clone was observed once. The genes are TRBV19 and TRBJ1-5; D gene uncertain. The ends were cut back, 5 bases at V and 0 bases at J, with 8 bases in the middle. Looked up from germline, CDR1 is LNHDA and CDR2 is SQIVND (reference sequence). This CDR3 comprises 14 residues. Here the CDR3 reads CASSFQVSNQPQHF. CDR3 in DNA: TGTGCCAGTAGTTTCCAGGTTAGCAATCAGCCCCAGCATTTT.

The rearrangement joins TRBV7-3 to TRBJ2-3, with TRBD2 matching over 9 bases. The CDR3 spans 17 residues. CDR1 and CDR2 from the germline V gene are SGHTA and FQGTGA. After removal of 3 bases from V and 6 bases from J, the junction contained 13 bases not matched to a gene. CDR3 region: CASSFLPAGGRSDTQYF. The CDR3 DNA sequence: TGTGCCAGCAGCTTTTTACCAGCGGGAGGTCGTTCTGATACGCAGTATTTT.

This clone was observed a handful of times. The chain couples TRBV6-1 to TRBJ2-1, with D uncertain. V was shortened by 0 bases and J by 5 bases, with 11 bases between the two germline ends. This CDR3 comprises 15 residues. The germline V gene has CDR1 MNHNS and CDR2 SASEGT. The CDR3 reads CASSEAPTTNNEQFF. The CDR3 nucleotides read TGTGCCAGCAGTGAAGCCCCGACGACAAACAATGAGCAGTTCTTC.

The gene calls are TRBV11-2 and TRBJ2-7; 10 positions match TRBD2. The CDR3 is made up of 16 amino acids. Per germline, CDR1 SGHAT and CDR2 FQNNGV. J gave up 6 bases and V 0 bases, and 8 bases lay outside the gene matches. Here the CDR3 DNA reads TGTGCCAGCAGCTTAGACCAAGCGGGAGGGTTTCTCGAGCAGTACTTC. Residues: CASSLDQAGGFLEQYF.

The sample holds one count of this clone. The chain carries TRBV9 and TRBJ1-4, with no clear D. Trimming took 0 bases from V and 0 from J, leaving 9 bases between them. CDR3 length equals 16 residues. Germline values: CDR1 SGDLS, CDR2 YYNGEE. The DNA for the CDR3 is TGTGCCAGCAGCGTAGACAGTTACTCAACTAATGAAAAACTGTTTTTT. Protein product: CASSVDSYSTNEKLFF.

This clone occurred a few times. This sequence joins TRBV6-5 and TRBJ2-2; D remains unclear. V was cut by 10 bases and J by 0 bases, with 15 bases left in between. Germline values: CDR1 MNHEY, CDR2 SVGAGI. The CDR3 is made up of 15 amino acids. CDR3 nucleotide sequence: TGTGCCATCCGACCTACTACGACGAACACCGGGGAGCTGTTTTTT. Translation gives CAIRPTTTNTGELFF.

This chain joins TRBV20-1 and TRBJ2-7; D gene unclear. This CDR3 is 11 amino acids long. V was cut by 8 bases and J by 3 bases, with 11 bases left in between. Looked up from germline, CDR1 is DFQATT and CDR2 is SNEGSKA (reference sequence). The CDR3: CSNFNNYEQYF. The DNA of the CDR3 is TGCAGTAACTTTAATAACTACGAGCAGTACTTC.

This sequence joins TRBV28 and TRBJ1-3, with D tentatively TRBD1 (6 bases). Trimming pared 4 bases from V and 2 bases from J, leaving 18 bases between. Germline CDR1 and CDR2: MDHEN and SYDVKM. The CDR3 has 17 residues. CDR3 sequence: CASSSSTGGRTGNTIYF. CDR3 DNA: TGTGCCAGCAGTTCATCTACCGGGGGGCGAACTGGAAACACCATATATTTT.

The chain links TRBV5-1 to TRBJ2-1; D not certain. CDR1 SGHRS and CDR2 YFSETQ come from the germline V gene. Trimming took 1 base from V and 5 from J, leaving 13 bases between them. The CDR3 runs to 15 residues. CDR3 DNA: TGCGCCAGCAGCTTGTGGGTGGCCATCAACAATGAGCAGTTCTTC. Protein: CASSLWVAINNEQFF.

This chain uses TRBV6-4 with TRBJ1-1; D is unclear. In germline, CDR1 is MRHNA, CDR2 SNTAGT. The V end lost 4 bases, the J end lost 1 base, and 10 bases lay between the germline ends. This CDR3 has 14 residues. The chain's CDR3 is CASSAGMENTEAFF. Written as DNA, the CDR3 is TGTGCCAGCAGTGCCGGGATGGAGAACACTGAAGCTTTCTTT.

V is TRBV5-1 and J is TRBJ2-3, with D perhaps TRBD2 (5 bases). Germline V gene sequence: CDR1 SGHRS, CDR2 YFSETQ. This CDR3 spans 13 amino acids. V was clipped by 5 bases and J by 2 bases, with 9 bases between them. Written as DNA, the CDR3 is TGCGCCAGCAGTCCCGGGAACACAGATACGCAGTATTTT. Encoded protein: CASSPGNTDTQYF.

V and J are TRBV4-2 and TRBJ2-7; 12 bases map to TRBD2. Per the germline V gene, CDR1 is LGHNA and CDR2 is YNFKEQ. The CDR3 extends over 16 amino acids. After removal of 6 bases from V and 4 bases from J, the junction contained 10 bases not matched to a gene. The CDR3 DNA reads TGTGCCAGCAGTTCGAGACTAGCGGGAGAGGGGTACGAGCAGTACTTC. Residues: CASSSRLAGEGYEQYF.

The rearrangement uses TRBV29-1 and TRBJ1-5, with D perhaps matching TRBD1 (5 bases). Germline CDR1 is SQVTM and CDR2 is ANQGSEA. Deletions cut 2 bases from V and 4 bases from J, with 9 bases between. This CDR3 has 13 residues. The CDR3 DNA reads TGCAGCGTTGAATGGGGGTTGAATCAGCCCCAGCATTTT. The encoded protein is CSVEWGLNQPQHF. Variable domain in full (rest from reference TRBV29-1 and TRBJ1-5): SAVISQKPSRDICQRGTSLTIQCQVDSQVTMMFWYRQQPGQSLTLIATANQGSEATYESGFVIDKFPISRPNLTFSTLTVSNMSPEDSSIYLCSVEWGLNQPQHFGDGTRLSIL.

This chain uses TRBV27 with TRBJ2-3; D gene uncertain. The CDR3 runs 12 residues. Trimming stripped 6 bases from V and 7 bases from J, with 11 bases between. The germline CDR1 and CDR2 sequences are MNHEY and SMNVEV (reference sequence). CDR3 sequence (DNA): TGTGCCAGCAGCCCCAACCACAATACGCAGTATTTT. This codes for CASSPNHNTQYF.

The chain employs TRBV7-6 and TRBJ2-7; the D call may be TRBD1 or TRBD2 (5 bases each). The CDR3 contains 13 residues. CDR1 is SGHVS, CDR2 FNYEAQ, per germline. Trimming shortened V by 5 bases and J by 5 bases, and 13 bases separated the two germline ends. CDR3 in DNA: TGTGCCAGCAGCCCGACCGGGGCCCACGAGCAGTACTTC. Translated, it gives CASSPTGAHEQYF.

The V call is TRBV6-5, the J call TRBJ1-2; D unresolved. The V and J ends lost 6 bases and 4 bases respectively, with 18 bases between them. The CDR3 length is 15 residues. CDR1 and CDR2 (germline): MNHEY, SVGAGI. CDR3 loop: CASSTISGSGYGYTF. CDR3 sequence (DNA): TGTGCCAGCAGCACAATTTCAGGAAGTGGCTATGGCTACACCTTC.

This sequence joins TRBV11-3 and TRBJ1-6; D unresolved. This CDR3 has 17 amino acids. Looked up from germline, CDR1 is SGHNT and CDR2 is YENEEA. V lost 5 bases, J lost 0 bases, and 14 bases lay in between. The DNA for the CDR3 is TGTGCCAGCAGCAGTGCATGGGCAAGCTCCTATAATTCACCCCTCCACTTT. It specifies CASSSAWASSYNSPLHF.

The chain employs TRBV4-1 and TRBJ2-7, with 11 bases matching TRBD2. Germline V gene data show CDR1 as MGHRA and CDR2 as YSYEKL. Trimming took 0 bases from V and 0 from J; bases not matched to a gene: 1. The CDR3 is 16 amino acids. This CDR3 reads CASSQDSGGGSYEQYF. CDR3 DNA sequence: TGCGCCAGCAGCCAAGATAGCGGGGGGGGCTCCTACGAGCAGTACTTC.

This clone was counted once. The V gene is TRBV27, the J gene TRBJ1-1; D is possibly TRBD1 (5 bases). The CDR3 spans 13 residues. In germline, CDR1 is MNHEY, CDR2 SMNVEV (reference sequence). Trimming pared 3 bases from V and 5 bases from J, leaving 10 bases between. CDR3 in amino acids: CASSFGRATEAFF. The DNA for the CDR3 is TGTGCCAGCAGTTTTGGCAGGGCGACTGAAGCTTTCTTT.

The V gene is TRBV6-5, the J gene TRBJ1-5, with 10 bases fitting TRBD1. The CDR3 is 13 residues long. CDR1 and CDR2 (germline): MNHEY, SVGAGI. V lost 6 bases, J lost 4 bases, and 0 bases stayed unmatched. Written as DNA, the CDR3 is TGTGCCAGCAGGGACAGGGGGAATCAGCCCCAGCATTTT. Its translation is CASRDRGNQPQHF.

This clone has only one observation. V gene TRBV19 combines with J gene TRBJ1-5, with D perhaps matching TRBD1 (5 bases). Germline V gene lookup returns CDR1 LNHDA and CDR2 SQIVND (reference sequence). V was pared by 0 bases and J by 5 bases, with 11 bases between. The CDR3 consists of 15 residues. CDR3 nucleotide sequence: TGTGCCAGTAGTATAGATCAGGGACGCCATCAGCCCCAGCATTTT. Amino acids: CASSIDQGRHQPQHF. The full variable domain, completed using reference TRBV19 and TRBJ1-5, is DGGITQSPKYLFRKEGQNVTLSCEQNLNHDAMYWYRQDPGQGLRLIYYSQIVNDFQKGDIAEGYSVSREKKESFPLTVTSAQKNPTAFYLCASSIDQGRHQPQHFGDGTRLSIL.

The CDR3 coding sequence is TGTGCCAGTAGTATTCTCTCACAGGGGACTGAAGCTTTCTTT. This codes for CASSILSQGTEAFF. The chain recombines TRBV19 with TRBJ1-1; 7 nucleotides align to TRBD1. The V gene's germline CDR1 is LNHDA and CDR2 SQIVND (reference sequence). There are 14 residues in the CDR3. The ends lost 3 bases at V and 5 bases at J; junction bases unmatched: 6.

The chain links TRBV18 to TRBJ1-1; D gene unclear. This CDR3 has 15 residues. Germline V gene sequence: CDR1 KGHSH, CDR2 LQKENI. Trimming shortened V by 4 bases and J by 1 base, and 13 bases separated the two germline ends. Here the CDR3 DNA reads TGTGCCAGCTCACTAAGACACCCCGGGAACACTGAAGCTTTCTTT. It specifies CASSLRHPGNTEAFF. The variable domain in full, completed from reference TRBV18 and TRBJ1-1, reads NAGVMQNPRHLVRRRGQEARLRCSPMKGHSHVYWYRQLPEEGLKFMVYLQKENIIDESGMPKERFSAEFPKEGPSILRIQQVVRGDSAAYFCASSLRHPGNTEAFFGQGTRLTVV.

This sequence joins TRBV5-1 and TRBJ2-7; D is ambiguous. V gave up 3 bases and J gave up 5 bases, with 6 bases separating them. Germline V gene sequence: CDR1 SGHRS, CDR2 YFSETQ. CDR3 length: 11 amino acids. The CDR3 DNA reads TGCGCCAGCAGCTCCCAGAACGAGCAGTACTTC. Translated: CASSSQNEQYF.